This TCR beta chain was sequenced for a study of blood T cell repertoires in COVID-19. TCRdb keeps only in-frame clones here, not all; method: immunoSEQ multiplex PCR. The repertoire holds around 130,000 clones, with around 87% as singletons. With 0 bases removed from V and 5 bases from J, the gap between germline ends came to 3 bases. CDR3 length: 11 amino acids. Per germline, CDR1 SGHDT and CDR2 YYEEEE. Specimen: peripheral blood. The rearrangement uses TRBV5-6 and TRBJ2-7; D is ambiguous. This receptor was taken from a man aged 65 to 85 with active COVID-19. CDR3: CASSLVNEQYF. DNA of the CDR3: TGTGCCAGCAGCTTGGTAAACGAGCAGTACTTC.